The 24 T cell receptor beta chains below all came from one sample that was sequenced in a study of blood T cell repertoires in COVID-19 (TCRdb year 2020). Library prep was done by the immunoSEQ multiplex PCR assay. TCRdb obtained this table from immuneACCESS and retained in-frame rearrangements with V and J assigned. These tables miss some clones; where compared with another copy, unresolved V genes account for less than half of the shortfall, and the remainder is unexplained. For this sample there are 55,000 to 80,000 clones; approximately 80% appear just once. Of the sample, over 20% falls within the top ten clones. The sequencing sample was made of peripheral blood. All receptors derive from an elderly woman with active or convalescent COVID-19.

This clone was counted once. This chain uses TRBV3-1 (or the pseudogene TRBV3-2) with TRBJ1-1, with 7 positions matching TRBD1. The CDR3 totals 13 residues. Trimming at V came to 4 bases and at J to 7 bases, leaving 6 bases not matched to a gene. CDR1 is LGHDT and CDR2 is YNNKEL in the germline V gene (reference sequence). CDR3 DNA sequence: TGTGCCAGCAGCCCCCAGGGGACAGTTGAAGCTTTCTTT. Amino acid sequence: CASSPQGTVEAFF.

This clone was found a few times. The V call is TRBV29-1, the J call TRBJ1-1; 8 bases align to TRBD1. The CDR3 length is 13 residues. Trimming removed 1 base from V and 10 bases from J; junction bases left unmatched: 8. CDR1 and CDR2 (germline): SQVTM, ANQGSEA. CDR3 sequence (DNA): TGCAGCGTTGAAGGACAGGGGCTAGAAGGAGCTTTCTTT. Protein sequence: CSVEGQGLEGAFF.

This sequence joins TRBV18 and TRBJ1-3; D not certain. The V end was cut by 3 bases, the J end by 2 bases, with 11 bases between. CDR3 length: 15 amino acids. CDR1 is KGHSH, CDR2 LQKENI, per germline. CDR3 DNA: TGTGCCAGCTCACCGGTCTGGAGTACTGGAAACACCATATATTTT. This encodes CASSPVWSTGNTIYF.

The CDR3, as DNA: TGTGCCAGCAGTTTATGGAAAGCAGGGGGGAGGACTGAAGCTTTCTTT. Protein sequence: CASSLWKAGGRTEAFF. V and J are TRBV27 and TRBJ1-1, with TRBD1 matching over 7 bases. This CDR3 has 16 amino acids. Germline V gives CDR1 MNHEY, CDR2 SMNVEV (reference sequence). V was pared by 1 base and J by 5 bases, with 10 bases of the junction left unmatched.

Turning to this clone: Compared with germline, one end of the junction differs, possibly owing to a read error. The rearrangement uses TRBV27 and TRBJ2-6; TRBD1 might be the D (5 bases). This CDR3 region has 19 residues. Germline V CDR1 and CDR2: MNHEY, SMNVEV (reference sequence). The CDR3, as DNA: TGTGCCAGCCCAAGAGGTAGGGTTAAACCCTTCTCTGGGGCCAACGTCCTGGCTTTC. Protein sequence: CASPRGRVKPFSGANVLAF.

The chain couples TRBV6-5 to TRBJ1-6; possible D gene TRBD1, 6 bases. Trimming took 2 bases from V and 8 from J, leaving 13 bases between them. CDR1 and CDR2 (germline): MNHEY, SVGAGI. The CDR3 spans 15 residues. The CDR3 DNA sequence: TGTGCCAGCAGTTACGGGGGGGCCTTGGATTCACCCCTCCACTTT. Translation gives CASSYGGALDSPLHF.

V and J are TRBV27 and TRBJ1-2; D remains ambiguous. Trimming removed 3 bases from V and 1 base from J, with 15 bases in between. This CDR3 has 16 residues. CDR1 is MNHEY, CDR2 SMNVEV, per germline (reference sequence). The CDR3 region has the DNA TGTGCCAGCAGTTTTCACCGTGGAGGGCGTAACTATGGCTACACCTTC. This translates into CASSFHRGGRNYGYTF.

This chain uses TRBV6-6 with TRBJ1-1; TRBD1 is a possible D gene (5 bases). The ends were cut back, 7 bases at V and 1 base at J, with 10 bases in the middle. This CDR3 region has 13 residues. The germline V gene has CDR1 MNHNY and CDR2 SVGAGI (reference sequence). The CDR3 DNA is TGTGCCAGCACCCAGACAGAGAACACTGAAGCTTTCTTT. Translating gives CASTQTENTEAFF.

The chain joins TRBV5-5 to TRBJ2-2, with TRBD2 identical over 7 bases. This CDR3 spans 15 amino acids. Germline V gene data show CDR1 as SGHKS and CDR2 as YYEKEE (reference sequence). The V gene end was trimmed by 0 bases and the J gene end by 2 bases; junction bases not matched to a gene: 1. The CDR3 coding sequence is TGTGCCAGCAGCTTGGCGGGGGGTAACACCGGGGAGCTGTTTTTT. Translation: CASSLAGGNTGELFF.

This sequence joins TRBV5-6 and TRBJ2-1, with 10 bases matching TRBD1. This CDR3 region has 15 residues. J was trimmed by 8 bases and V by 7 bases; bases with no gene match: 12. Germline V gives CDR1 SGHDT, CDR2 YYEEEE. DNA of the CDR3: TGTGCCAGCCTTCAAATCGGACAGGGGGTCGATGAGCAGTTCTTC. Protein product: CASLQIGQGVDEQFF.

The V and J genes are TRBV7-8 and TRBJ1-1; 8 bases are a match to TRBD1. V dropped 5 bases and J dropped 2; count of bases not matched to a gene: 4. This CDR3 contains 14 residues. Germline V gene data show CDR1 as SGHVS and CDR2 as FQNEAQ. CDR3 DNA sequence: TGTGCCAGCAGCGCGGACAGGGCTAACACTGAAGCTTTCTTT. This encodes CASSADRANTEAFF.

The chain employs TRBV7-6 and TRBJ2-2, with 9 bases fitting TRBD2. V gave up 5 bases and J gave up 4 bases; unmatched junction bases: 5. The CDR3 covers 15 residues. Per germline, CDR1 SGHVS and CDR2 FNYEAQ. CDR3 in amino acids: CASSDSGGTTGELFF. Here the CDR3 DNA reads TGTGCCAGCAGCGACAGCGGGGGGACCACCGGGGAGCTGTTTTTT.

The genes are TRBV18 and TRBJ1-2; 11 nucleotides match TRBD1. Germline CDR1 and CDR2: KGHSH and LQKENI. After removal of 3 bases from V and 7 bases from J, the junction contained 1 base not matched to a gene. The CDR3 is 13 residues long. CDR3 residues: CASSPGTGGGYTF. For the CDR3, the DNA is TGTGCCAGCTCACCCGGGACAGGGGGTGGCTACACCTTC. The full variable domain, with the rest looked up from reference TRBV18 and TRBJ1-2, is NAGVMQNPRHLVRRRGQEARLRCSPMKGHSHVYWYRQLPEEGLKFMVYLQKENIIDESGMPKERFSAEFPKEGPSILRIQQVVRGDSAAYFCASSPGTGGGYTFGSGTRLTVV.

The chain has TRBV9 and TRBJ1-1; TRBD1 is a possible D gene (5 bases). From germline, CDR1 is SGDLS and CDR2 YYNGEE. The CDR3 sequence is 15 residues long. V was trimmed by 4 bases and J by 2 bases, leaving 15 bases between them. The CDR3 DNA sequence: TGTGCCAGCAGCTATACCTACGGGGGAAACACTGAAGCTTTCTTT. Protein product: CASSYTYGGNTEAFF.

The genes are TRBV5-1 and TRBJ1-1; D gene uncertain. The CDR3 has 15 residues. Trimming left V 3 bases short and J 6 bases short, with 18 bases between. CDR1 is SGHRS and CDR2 is YFSETQ in the germline V gene. The CDR3 region is CASSWGTGNYPEAFF. The CDR3 nucleotides are TGCGCCAGCAGCTGGGGTACGGGGAACTATCCTGAAGCTTTCTTT.

The rearrangement uses TRBV6-6 and TRBJ2-1; 7 bases align to TRBD2. J gave up 4 bases and V 8 bases, and 5 bases lay outside the gene matches. Germline lookup yields CDR1 MNHNY and CDR2 SVGAGI (reference sequence). The CDR3 runs 13 residues. The CDR3 spells CASGGGKYNEQFF. The CDR3 region has the DNA TGTGCCAGCGGGGGGGGGAAATACAATGAGCAGTTCTTC.

This clone was detected once. This sequence joins TRBV19 and TRBJ1-2; D is perhaps TRBD1 (6 bases). Trimming stripped 3 bases from V and 0 bases from J, with 8 bases between. The germline V gene has CDR1 LNHDA and CDR2 SQIVND (reference sequence). This CDR3 region has 14 residues. CDR3 DNA: TGTGCCAGTAGTATCGGGGGGCCTAACTATGGCTACACCTTC. Amino acid sequence: CASSIGGPNYGYTF.

The J gene is TRBJ2-3, the V gene TRBV24-1; D might be TRBD1 (6 bases). V lost 9 bases and J lost 6, with 15 bases in between. The germline V gene encodes CDR1 KGHDR and CDR2 SFDVKD. The CDR3 runs 13 residues. The CDR3 sequence is CATQDSPGDTQYF. The CDR3 DNA follows: TGTGCCACCCAGGACAGCCCTGGGGATACGCAGTATTTT.

V and J are TRBV19 and TRBJ1-5; TRBD1 matches 11 bases. V lost 11 bases, J lost 4 bases, and 10 bases stayed unmatched. The CDR3 covers 15 residues. Looked up from germline, CDR1 is LNHDA and CDR2 is SQIVND (reference sequence). Here the CDR3 reads CAARSGTGGNQPQHF. The CDR3 region has the DNA TGTGCCGCAAGATCCGGGACAGGGGGGAATCAGCCCCAGCATTTT.

This chain connects TRBV6-1 to TRBJ1-1, with D maybe TRBD1 (5 bases). The CDR3 length is 13 residues. V gave up 3 bases and J gave up 1 base, with 6 bases separating them. In germline, CDR1 is MNHNS, CDR2 SASEGT. CDR3 in amino acids: CASSETENTEAFF. Written as DNA, the CDR3 is TGTGCCAGCAGTGAGACAGAGAACACTGAAGCTTTCTTT.

The rearrangement joins TRBV5-1 to TRBJ2-3; D is possibly TRBD2 (7 bases). The CDR3 loop spans 17 amino acids. Trimming removed 0 bases at V and 2 bases at J, with 16 bases between. CDR1 and CDR2 from the germline V gene are SGHRS and YFSETQ. The DNA of the CDR3 is TGCGCCAGCAGCTTGGCGGTGCGGGGGCGCGTCACAGATACGCAGTATTTT. It yields the protein CASSLAVRGRVTDTQYF.

This chain connects TRBV2 to TRBJ1-2, with D maybe TRBD1 (6 bases). Trimming took off 6 bases at V and 10 bases at J, with 12 bases between the two ends. Per the germline V gene, CDR1 is SNHLY and CDR2 is FYNNEI. The CDR3 covers 11 residues. This CDR3 is CASRLGQHYTF. CDR3 sequence (DNA): TGTGCCAGCAGACTAGGACAGCACTACACCTTC.

The V call is TRBV11-3, the J call TRBJ2-3; 9 nucleotides align to TRBD2. CDR3 size: 16 residues. The germline V gene has CDR1 SGHNT and CDR2 YENEEA. V trimming: 2 bases; J trimming: 2 bases; junction bases outside the gene matches: 5. The CDR3 reads CASSLTSGLNTDTQYF. The DNA for the CDR3 is TGTGCCAGCAGCTTAACTAGCGGGTTAAACACAGATACGCAGTATTTT.

This clone was picked up a small number of times. V usage is TRBV2 and J usage is TRBJ1-2; no clear D. Germline-derived CDR1 and CDR2 are SNHLY and FYNNEI. The CDR3 loop spans 14 amino acids. V lost 3 bases to trimming and J lost 4 bases, with 12 bases between them. The CDR3 here is CASSDEETSYGYTF. CDR3 sequence (DNA): TGTGCCAGCAGTGACGAGGAAACAAGCTATGGCTACACCTTC.